A selection of T cell receptor beta chains follows, all from one sample in a study of shared clonotypes between healthy human individuals. Generated by immunoSEQ multiplex PCR, the TCRdb table keeps only in-frame clones and is missing some. The table has around 2,000,000 clones, about 95% seen once. The sequencing sample was made of naive CD8+ T cells sorted from blood. These receptor sequences come from a man between 18 and 35 years old in good health. Both conserved end residues are part of each CDR3.

TRBV5-4	TRBJ2-1	CASTEDSYNEQFF
TRBV7-6	TRBJ2-7	CASSLALAGVSSEQYF
TRBV27	TRBJ1-5	CASSLWADQPQHF
TRBV29-1	TRBJ2-7	CSVARGYEQYF
TRBV10-2	TRBJ1-1	CASSEIGGAEAFF
TRBV27	TRBJ2-3	CASSFERGGTDTQYF
TRBV19	TRBJ1-1	CASKWGGGTEAFF
TRBV5-1	TRBJ2-3	CASSLPDQGTDTQYF
TRBV6-1	TRBJ1-4	CASSEEWTGVSWTEKLFF
TRBV11-2	TRBJ1-4	CASSLYQEKLFF
TRBV6-1	TRBJ2-7	CASSEGQDYEQYF
TRBV27	TRBJ2-7	CASAPGAGPYEQYF
TRBV7-9	TRBJ2-5	CASSLAAGPETQYF
TRBV7-2	TRBJ2-2	CASSSPGELFF
TRBV7-9	TRBJ2-7	CASSSTLTSASSYEQYF
TRBV5-6	TRBJ2-1	CASSLVETSTWGEQFF
TRBV10-3	TRBJ1-4	CAISGGTEATNEKLFF
TRBV9	TRBJ1-5	CASSVVPDRGIYSNQPQHF
TRBV20-1	TRBJ2-3	CSAKGADTQYF
TRBV15	TRBJ2-3	CATSRDLGSRTQYF
TRBV7-9	TRBJ2-5	CASSLVGQGWQTQYF
TRBV4-2	TRBJ2-1	CASSQVGLANNEQFF
TRBV5-6	TRBJ2-1	CASSLWTSYNEQFF
TRBV5-1	TRBJ2-7	CASSLAPDYEQYF
TRBV6-5	TRBJ1-1	CASSYQGMNTEAFF
TRBV9	TRBJ1-1	CASSARSTGVMNTEAFF
TRBV4-1	TRBJ2-5	CASSQGDFYQETQYF
TRBV5-4	TRBJ2-1	CASSPLAGGNEQFF
TRBV6-5	TRBJ1-6	CASSYSESSNSPLHF
TRBV4-3	TRBJ2-7	CASSSRRDSPYEQYF
TRBV9	TRBJ2-6	CASSVPGANVLTF
TRBV4-1	TRBJ1-1	CASSPSTTGGAEAFF
TRBV4-1	TRBJ1-6	CASSRDRGTFGDSPLHF
TRBV9	TRBJ2-1	CASSEPNGLAGASYNEQFF
TRBV9	TRBJ1-2	CASSPRGGVDGYTF
TRBV27	TRBJ2-5	CASSLSPYQETQYF
TRBV28	TRBJ2-7	CASSLTGLWEQYF
TRBV6-5	TRBJ2-1	CASSFPGTGDYNEQFF
TRBV5-6	TRBJ2-1	CASSLWLDSYNEQFF
TRBV11-2	TRBJ2-6	CASSLRSDYNSGANVLTF
TRBV5-6	TRBJ1-1	CASSLSGAQNTEAFF
TRBV13	TRBJ2-1	CASSSTGLAVYNEQFF
TRBV28	TRBJ2-3	CASGYRGVGLDTQYF
TRBV12-5	TRBJ2-7	CASGPGTSTYEQYF
TRBV11-2	TRBJ2-1	CASSLTSGGPLNEQFF
TRBV9	TRBJ1-1	CASSWRQTNTEAFF
TRBV7-2	TRBJ2-5	CASSPAPAGWETQYF
TRBV30	TRBJ1-2	CAWSASWSRGYTF
TRBV19	TRBJ2-7	CASSIGGQYEQYF
TRBV7-2	TRBJ2-7	CASSSTGGWIYEQYF
TRBV5-1	TRBJ2-3	CASSSGTQSTDTQYF
TRBV4-3	TRBJ1-1	CASSQGTGGLAFF
TRBV11-3	TRBJ2-3	CASSDGIDTQYF
TRBV4-1	TRBJ1-4	CASSQDATGYEKLFF
TRBV4-2	TRBJ1-4	CASSQPSTGTGGHNEKLFF